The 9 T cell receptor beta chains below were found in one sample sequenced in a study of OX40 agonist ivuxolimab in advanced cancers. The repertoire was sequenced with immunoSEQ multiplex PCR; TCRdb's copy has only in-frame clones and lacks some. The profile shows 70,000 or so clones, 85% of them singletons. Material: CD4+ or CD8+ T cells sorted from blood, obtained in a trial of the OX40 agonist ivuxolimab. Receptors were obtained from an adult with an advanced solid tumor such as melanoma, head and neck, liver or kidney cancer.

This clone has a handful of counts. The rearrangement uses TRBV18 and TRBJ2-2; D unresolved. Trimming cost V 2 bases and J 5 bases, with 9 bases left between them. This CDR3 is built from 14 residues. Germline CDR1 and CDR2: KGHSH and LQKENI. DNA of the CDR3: TGTGCCAGCTCACCAGGGTTTTTTACCGGGGAGCTGTTTTTT. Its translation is CASSPGFFTGELFF.

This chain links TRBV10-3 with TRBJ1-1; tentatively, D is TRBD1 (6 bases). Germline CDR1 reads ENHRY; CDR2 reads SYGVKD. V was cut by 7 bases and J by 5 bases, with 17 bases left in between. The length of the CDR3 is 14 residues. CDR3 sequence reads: CAINEQGIGTEAFF. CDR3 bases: TGTGCCATCAACGAACAGGGCATTGGAACTGAAGCTTTCTTT.

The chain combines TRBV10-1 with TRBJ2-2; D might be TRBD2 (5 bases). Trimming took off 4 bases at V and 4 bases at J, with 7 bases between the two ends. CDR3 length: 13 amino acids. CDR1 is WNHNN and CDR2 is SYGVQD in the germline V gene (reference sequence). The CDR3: CASSVEATGELFF. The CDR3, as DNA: TGCGCCAGCAGTGTGGAGGCCACCGGGGAGCTGTTTTTT.

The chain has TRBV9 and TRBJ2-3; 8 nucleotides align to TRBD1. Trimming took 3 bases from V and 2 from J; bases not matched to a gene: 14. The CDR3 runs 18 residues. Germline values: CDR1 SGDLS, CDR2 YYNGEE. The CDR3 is CASSAGTGILPHTDTQYF. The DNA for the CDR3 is TGTGCCAGCAGCGCCGGGACAGGCATCCTCCCACACACAGATACGCAGTATTTT.

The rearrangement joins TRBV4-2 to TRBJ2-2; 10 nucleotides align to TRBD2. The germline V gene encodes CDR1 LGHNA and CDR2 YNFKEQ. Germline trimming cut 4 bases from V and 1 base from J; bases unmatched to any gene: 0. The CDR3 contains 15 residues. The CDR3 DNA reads TGTGCCAGCAGCCGGACTAGCGGGAACACCGGGGAGCTGTTTTTT. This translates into CASSRTSGNTGELFF.

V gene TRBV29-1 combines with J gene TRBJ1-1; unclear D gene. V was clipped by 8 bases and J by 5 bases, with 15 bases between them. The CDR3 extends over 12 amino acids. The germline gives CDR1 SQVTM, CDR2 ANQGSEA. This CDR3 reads CSTTGFGTEAFF. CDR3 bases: TGCAGCACAACCGGTTTTGGGACTGAAGCTTTCTTT.

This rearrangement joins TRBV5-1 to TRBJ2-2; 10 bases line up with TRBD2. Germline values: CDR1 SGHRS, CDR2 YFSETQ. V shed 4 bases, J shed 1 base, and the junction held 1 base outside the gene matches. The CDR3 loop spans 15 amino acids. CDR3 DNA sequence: TGCGCCAGCAGCATAGCGGGAGGGAACACCGGGGAGCTGTTTTTT. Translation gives CASSIAGGNTGELFF.

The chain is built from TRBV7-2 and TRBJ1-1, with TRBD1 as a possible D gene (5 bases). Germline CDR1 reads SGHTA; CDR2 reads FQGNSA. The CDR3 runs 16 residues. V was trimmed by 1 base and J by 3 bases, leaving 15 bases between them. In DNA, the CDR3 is TGTGCCAGCAGCTTAGTCCCTGGCGGGGGGTACACTGAAGCTTTCTTT. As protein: CASSLVPGGGYTEAFF. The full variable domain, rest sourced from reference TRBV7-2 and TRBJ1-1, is GAGVSQSPSNKVTEKGKDVELRCDPISGHTALYWYRQSLGQGLEFLIYFQGNSAPDKSGLPSDRFSAERTGGSVSTLTIQRTQQEDSAVYLCASSLVPGGGYTEAFFGQGTRLTVV.

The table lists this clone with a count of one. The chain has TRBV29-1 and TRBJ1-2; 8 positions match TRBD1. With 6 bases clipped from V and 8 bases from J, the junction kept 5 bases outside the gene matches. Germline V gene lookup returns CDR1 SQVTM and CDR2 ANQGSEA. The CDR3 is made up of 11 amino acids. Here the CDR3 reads CSVDRDRGYTF. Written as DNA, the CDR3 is TGCAGCGTGGACAGGGACCGGGGCTACACCTTC.